Below, 12 T cell receptor beta chains from the same sample are listed, as sequenced in a study of blood T cell repertoires in COVID-19. Sequencing was performed with immunoSEQ multiplex PCR; in TCRdb, only in-frame clones are kept and a portion is missing. The profile shows fewer than 120,000 clones, 70% to 90% of them singletons. The sequenced sample consisted of peripheral blood. The receptors come from a woman between 50 and 59 years old with acute or convalescent COVID-19.

The rearrangement links TRBV2 to TRBJ2-1; perhaps TRBD1 as D (5 bases). CDR3 size: 15 residues. V lost 1 base and J lost 9, with 16 bases in between. The germline V gene has CDR1 SNHLY and CDR2 FYNNEI. The CDR3 DNA reads as TGTGCCAGCAGTGAAGAGGAAAGGGGTCGCGCTGAGCAGTTCTTC. This encodes CASSEEERGRAEQFF.

The rearrangement joins TRBV2 to TRBJ2-3; 13 bases fit TRBD2. CDR1 is SNHLY, CDR2 FYNNEI, per germline. Trimming took 7 bases from V and 6 from J; bases not matched to a gene: 10. The CDR3 has 16 amino acids. The CDR3 sequence: CASMEGLAGVADTQYF. As DNA, the CDR3 is TGTGCCAGCATGGAAGGACTAGCGGGAGTTGCCGATACGCAGTATTTT.

The V gene is TRBV9, the J gene TRBJ2-3; 9 bases agree with TRBD2. V was pared by 3 bases and J by 3 bases, with 8 bases of the junction left unmatched. Germline lookup yields CDR1 SGDLS and CDR2 YYNGEE. This CDR3 has 16 residues. CDR3 bases: TGTGCCAGCAGCGCAACGCGGCGGGAGGGGACAGATACGCAGTATTTT. Its translation is CASSATRREGTDTQYF.

The J gene is TRBJ2-5, the V gene TRBV7-9, with no clear D. V lost 7 bases to trimming and J lost 2 bases, with 17 bases between them. The CDR3 extends over 15 amino acids. Germline CDR1 is SEHNR and CDR2 is FQNEAQ (reference sequence). The CDR3 DNA is TGTGCCAGCACCAAGGTTGTAACGGTTCAAGAGACCCAGTACTTC. This translates into CASTKVVTVQETQYF.

The chain carries TRBV28 and TRBJ2-7; 8 positions agree with TRBD2. In germline, CDR1 is MDHEN, CDR2 SYDVKM. This CDR3 has 15 residues. Trimming at V came to 7 bases and at J to 4 bases, leaving 12 bases not matched to a gene. CDR3 in DNA: TGTGCCAGCACCCCTGGGGCCACTAGCGGTTACGAGCAGTACTTC. Translated: CASTPGATSGYEQYF.

The CDR3 DNA is TGTGCCAGCAGCCCGGGACAGGTTCCATCCTACAATGAGCAGTTCTTC. It codes for CASSPGQVPSYNEQFF. The gene calls are TRBV5-8 and TRBJ2-1; 8 nucleotides line up with TRBD1. The CDR3 is 16 amino acids. V was clipped by 4 bases and J by 1 base; unmatched bases: 7. Germline V gene sequence: CDR1 SGHTS, CDR2 YDEGEE.

This chain joins TRBV11-2 and TRBJ2-1, with TRBD2 identical over 9 bases. Per germline, CDR1 SGHAT and CDR2 FQNNGV. Trimming at V came to 4 bases and at J to 9 bases, leaving 16 bases not matched to a gene. The CDR3 loop spans 17 amino acids. CDR3 protein: CASSSPLSSGIGGEQFF. The CDR3 nucleotides are TGTGCCAGCAGCTCCCCATTGTCTAGCGGGATTGGCGGTGAGCAGTTCTTC.

V gene TRBV27 combines with J gene TRBJ1-3; 10 bases are shared with TRBD1. The CDR3 consists of 16 residues. Trimming at V came to 2 bases and at J to 4 bases, leaving 5 bases not matched to a gene. Per germline, CDR1 MNHEY and CDR2 SMNVEV (reference sequence). As DNA, the CDR3 is TGTGCCAGCAGTTTACGGACAGGGGGGATAGGAAACACCATATATTTT. Its translation: CASSLRTGGIGNTIYF.

This clone came up a few times. The CDR3 nucleotides are TGTGCCAGCAGCTTTATGGGGGCGAATTCACCCCTCCACTTT. Translation gives CASSFMGANSPLHF. This chain uses TRBV5-5 with TRBJ1-6; D is perhaps TRBD1 (6 bases). The CDR3 extends over 14 amino acids. V lost 2 bases to trimming and J lost 7 bases, with 10 bases between them. Germline V gives CDR1 SGHKS, CDR2 YYEKEE (reference sequence).

The V call is TRBV12-3 or TRBV12-4, the J call TRBJ1-1, with D hard to call. With 5 bases removed from V and 4 bases from J, the gap between germline ends came to 11 bases. There are 13 residues in the CDR3. CDR3 in DNA: TGTGCCAGCAGTCCCCCGATTAGCACTGAAGCTTTCTTT. Translation gives CASSPPISTEAFF.

The chain employs TRBV27 and TRBJ2-2, with a weak D call TRBD1 (6 bases). The CDR3 spans 14 residues. The V end lost 6 bases, the J end lost 7 bases, and 15 bases lay between the germline ends. Germline CDR1 reads MNHEY; CDR2 reads SMNVEV (reference sequence). DNA for the CDR3: TGTGCCAGCAGGAGAGCACAGGGATTCGGGGAGCTGTTTTTT. Translated, it gives CASRRAQGFGELFF.

In this sample, this clone turned up once. The chain has TRBV28 and TRBJ2-2; 11 bases map to TRBD2. The ends lost 7 bases at V and 5 bases at J; junction bases unmatched: 9. Germline CDR1 is MDHEN and CDR2 is SYDVKM. CDR3 size: 16 residues. This CDR3 reads CASKLAGASSTGELFF. The CDR3 nucleotides read TGTGCCAGCAAACTAGCGGGAGCGTCGAGTACCGGGGAGCTGTTTTTT. The variable domain in full, completed from reference TRBV28 and TRBJ2-2, reads DVKVTQSSRYLVKRTGEKVFLECVQDMDHENMFWYRQDPGLGLRLIYFSYDVKMKEKGDIPEGYSVSREKKERFSLILESASTNQTSMYLCASKLAGASSTGELFFGEGSRLTVL.